The following is a T cell receptor (beta chain) sequence with its context. The antigen remains unidentified. These data come from a study of cytomegalovirus exposure and HLA in healthy donors. Turning to the study itself: A later analysis reported the same platform for the 100 to 150 validation repertoires and the approximately 700 first-cohort repertoires.

Produced via immunoSEQ multiplex PCR; TCRdb's table is partial and in-frame only. The data show more than 45,000 clones, with more than 85% seen just once and approximately 2% held by the top ten. Study outcomes and limitations: A subsequent analysis found that TCR clusters from the first cohort also tended to co-occur in the 120 validation repertoires, with around 94% of cluster scores above 0.

Germline assignment: CDR1 SGHTA and CDR2 FQGTGA. Deletions cut 0 bases from V and 2 bases from J, with 10 bases between. CDR3 length: 15 residues. The gene calls are TRBV7-3 and TRBJ2-5; D uncertain. The sequenced sample was PBMCs. The source of this sequence is a woman aged 25 to 39 in good health and CMV-seronegative. CDR3 sequence reads: CASSLTRSSQETQYF. Here the CDR3 DNA reads TGTGCCAGCAGCTTAACGAGGTCCTCGCAAGAGACCCAGTACTTC.